This T cell receptor beta chain derives from a study of vaccination effects on CD4 cells after COVID-19 (dated by TCRdb to between 2021 and 2023). Notes on the research overall: Each participant received two doses of an mRNA SARS-CoV-2 vaccine, either BNT162b2 or mRNA-1273. Cultures from other donors in the study were sequenced with the Oncomine TCR Beta short-read assay on an Illumina iSeq 100. In both COVID-19 convalescent patients and infection-naive vaccine recipients, the study compared SARS-CoV-2 spike-specific CD4+ TCR repertoires from before mRNA vaccination with those from after it. Altogether, around 11 COVID-19 convalescent patients and several SARS-CoV-2-naive healthy vaccine recipients made up the full study.

Library method: the immunoSEQ multiplex PCR assay. DNA from the cultured and isolated CD4+ T cells underwent TCR beta CDR3 sequencing. Turning to the authors' computational methods: Non-productive TCR sequences were removed and reads were trimmed to the CDR3 region, keeping CDR3s of at least 7 amino acids. Antigen-specific clonotypes were identified with the MANAFEST web app by comparing expansion in peptide wells against reference cultures. Positive clones required FDR<0.05 expansion versus reference and all other wells, odds ratio above 5, and frequency above 0.1% in two replicate wells. Clonotypes significantly expanded in SARS-CoV-2 spike wells and in at least one common cold coronavirus spike condition were defined as cross-reactive. Levenshtein distance calculated with the stringdist R package was used to assess CDR3 similarity, and unrooted trees were constructed with ape in R 3.6.1. This is the immuneACCESS table as TCRdb keeps it, with only in-frame sequences that have V and J called. A part of the clones is gone; compared with another copy, unresolved V genes explain less than half, and the rest is unexplained. V, J and clone size reflect that table, while D and trimming were determined from the DNA. Here the sample has about 54,000 clones; 55% to 75% occur a single time. The biggest ten clones account for around 16% of the sample.

The germline V gene provides CDR1 MNHEY and CDR2 SVGAGI. CDR3 length: 16 amino acids, cysteine to phenylalanine. CDR3 DNA only is kept here, 48 bases in frame from base 1. Trimming takes 0 bases from V and 3 bases from J, and the germline ends sit 12 bases apart. Study-wide conclusions, independent of this receptor: Only a small number of convalescent patients were included, and no early post-infection timepoints were available, which limited the study. In healthy vaccine recipients, vaccine-induced clones were almost all SARS-CoV-2 mono-reactive, with only 1 of 255 cross-reactive with common cold coronaviruses. Clones induced by infection and clones induced by vaccination both contracted markedly at late timepoints after vaccination, which fits with T cell responses waning over time.

The ViraFEST assay stimulated PBMC with viral peptide pools and then used TCR sequencing to identify antigen-specific CD4+ T cell clonotypes by expansion. After 10 to 11 days of culture, CD4+ T cells were isolated with the EasySep CD4+ T cell isolation kit. Healthy vaccine recipients had no prior SARS-CoV-2 infection, confirmed by negative nucleocapsid antibodies before and after vaccination. Some 2 million PBMC per well were cultured with approximately 10 ug/ml peptides in IMDM containing approximately 4.7% human AB serum, roughly 9.5 IU/ml IL-2 and gentamicin. On days 3 and 7, half of the culture medium was replaced with fresh IL-2-containing medium. Unless noted otherwise, every peptide stimulation condition was cultured in triplicate wells. Using Ficoll-Paque Plus gradient centrifugation, PBMC were separated from whole blood and then either used fresh or cryopreserved at -140C. Overlapping peptide pools spanned the spike proteins of SARS-CoV-2 and the common cold coronaviruses HCoV-NL63, HCoV-OC43 and HCoV-229E. The QIAamp micro DNA kit was used to extract genomic DNA from the cultured CD4+ T cells.

A remark on this clone: The antigen it binds to is not known. Base qualities are not at hand, and no much larger clone is one base apart.

The clonotype was recovered from a human donor who received a COVID-19 vaccine. The chain is encoded by TRBV6-5 joined to TRBJ2-1; the D gene remains uncertain. Source: CD4+ T cells from PBMCs cultured with SARS-CoV-2 spike peptides, taken before COVID-19 vaccination. What the cell subset or site label conveys for this sample: SARS-CoV-2 spike overlapping peptide pool stimulation. The CDR3 in this case is CASSYSPPAVYNEQFF. The sequenced DNA: TGTGCCAGCAGTTACTCTCCTCCGGCGGTCTACAATGAGCAGTTCTTC.